The sequence of this T cell receptor beta chain was determined in a study of shared T cell receptors in the human thymus. TCRdb's copy holds only in-frame clones and misses some; the assay was immunoSEQ multiplex PCR. The sample carries under 450,000 clones, 95% recorded once. CDR3 length equals 13 residues. Trimming removed 3 bases at V and 8 bases at J, with 11 bases between. CDR1 and CDR2 (germline): MDHEN, SYDVKM. Sample: thymocytes. The sequence came from a human donor. The chain has TRBV28 and TRBJ1-3; no definite D call. Here the CDR3 DNA reads TGTGCCAGCAGTTTGGGCCTCCGGCACACCATATATTTT. Translation gives CASSLGLRHTIYF.